This T cell receptor (beta chain) derives from a study of neurological immune-mediated disorders (dated by TCRdb to the late 2010s). Background on the whole study: Using UMI-based sequencing, the study compared peripheral blood TCR-beta repertoires from patients with HTLV-I-associated myelopathy (HAM/TSP), patients with multiple sclerosis, and healthy controls. Longitudinal HAM/TSP donors and healthy donors each had 3 time-points at intervals of about 3-45 months. The cohort included 68 subjects: about 15 with HAM/TSP, about 34 with multiple sclerosis, and roughly 20 healthy controls. The approximately 96 TCR-beta libraries covered PBMC samples along with longitudinal samples, technical triplicates, and paired sorted CD4+ and CD8+ T-cell subsets. What the study reported, not specific to this receptor: Across subjects, expanded clones never shared an identical CDR3 amino acid sequence, which suggests that the TCR-beta repertoires in every group were private. The highest TCR clonal expansion was observed in HAM/TSP patients, whereas the lowest was observed in MS patients, even when compared with healthy controls.

cDNA was synthesized by template-switch 5'RACE using a primer carrying a 10-nucleotide random unique molecular identifier by which each TCR transcript was tagged. Every sequencing run yielded over 200 million TCR-beta sequences covering 15-18 subjects. The RNeasy kit was used to extract total RNA. The KAPA Real-time Library Amplification kit was used to amplify TCR-beta VDJ regions with primers for the TCR constant region and the 5'RACE anchor. Sample indexes and Illumina adaptors were added in a first PCR, after which library yield was increased in a second PCR. After Ampure bead purification, the roughly 650 bp TCR product was size-selected on a 2% E-gel SizeSelection system. Before pooling, libraries had their quality checked on a Bioanalyzer, their concentration measured with Qubit, and their quantity determined with the Kapa Library Quantification kit. Paired-end 2 x 150 bp sequencing of the libraries was performed on an Illumina HiSeq 2500. To increase sequence diversity, about 25-31% phiX was spiked into each library pool. The published analysis was carried out like this. The UMI-based MiGEC pipeline processed quality-filtered reads and removed over 75% of raw TCR sequences during error correction. IMGT germline references were used for aligning VDJ genes, and each clonotype was defined as a unique CDR3 amino acid sequence together with its V-J genes. VDJtools evaluated clonal expansion, Shannon diversity and CDR3 relatedness (CalcPairwiseDistances, ClusterSamples); CLCbio workbench built phylogenetic trees. A clone was classed as expanded if it had 8 or more unique UMIs, a cutoff based on coefficient-of-variation modelling across technical triplicates. TCRdb reprocessing: public reads trimmed at Q25 with fastp, clones called with MiXCR, in-frame beta chains kept. Each entry is one CDR3 protein sequence, shown with its most common DNA and genes. These V and J calls derive from TCRdb rather than the authors' analysis. Recorded for this sample are over 30,000 distinct CDR3 sequences; 10% to 15% of them occurred a single time. The top ten hold 2.3% of the sample.

This clonotype was picked up one time. Its antigen target is currently unknown. One end of the junction varies from germline; a read error may be responsible. CDR1 and CDR2 are drawn from the germline V gene (reference sequence): SGHKS, YYEKEE. Its CDR3 holds 17 amino acids, cysteine through phenylalanine. The CDR3 DNA has 51 bases and is translated from base 1. In the paper's terms, the time point label means: longitudinal time-point 2. Blood bank volunteers in Maryland, USA served as the healthy controls. Libraries from unsorted PBMCs were made from 2 million PBMCs kept in RNAlater at -80 degrees C until RNA extraction. PBMCs were separated from peripheral blood using Ficoll-Hypaque density gradient centrifugation and then cryopreserved in liquid nitrogen.

This clonotype was obtained from a woman in her 40s in good health. The source material was PBMCs. The rearrangement combines TRBV5-5 with TRBJ1-5; TRBD1 agrees with 9 junctional bases. The bases are TGTGCCAGCAGCTCCGTGACAGGGGGGGGTAGCAATCAGCCCCAGCATTTC. Its translation reads: CASSSVTGGGSNQPQHF.